The clone carrying this T cell receptor beta chain was picked up a small number of times. What it binds is unknown. The sample originates from a study of blood T cells in healthy people across ages. V lost 0 bases and J lost 6, with 16 bases in between. In germline, CDR1 is SGHAT, CDR2 FQNNGV. The CDR3 runs 16 residues. The authors ran a second PCR of about 6 to 12 cycles using a sample-barcoded 5' primer and a J-beta primer mix. Through a template-switch adaptor with 12 random nucleotides, each cDNA molecule received a tag. TCRdb fed the 5' RACE reads into MiXCR, producing one record per CDR3 protein. The sample yields 1.5 million to 2 million distinct CDR3 sequences, roughly 27% seen once. It was roughly 10 milliliters of peripheral blood that were drawn from each donor. Isolated per sample were at least 6.5 million PBMCs. Study-level findings and limits: With naive T cell percentage, TCR beta diversity showed a strong correlation.

Sequenced: blood. V and J are TRBV11-2 and TRBJ2-3; D gene uncertain. The clonotype comes from a woman aged 30 to 39 in good health. The CDR3 is CASSLDPPPLGDTQYF. The CDR3 region has the DNA TGTGCCAGCAGCTTAGATCCGCCGCCCTTGGGCGATACGCAGTATTTT.